The 27 T cell receptor beta chains listed next were all sequenced from one sample in a study of shared clonotypes between healthy human individuals. The protocol was immunoSEQ multiplex PCR, while the TCRdb copy is restricted to in-frame clones and leaves out a portion. The sample lists roughly 1,500,000 clones, about 98% occurring once. The sample was naive CD4+ T cells sorted from blood. The subset here: CD45RA+ positively selected. Receptors originate from a man under 40 in good health.

This clone was picked up one time. V and J are TRBV28 and TRBJ2-7; 7 bases match TRBD1. Germline loops: CDR1 MDHEN, CDR2 SYDVKM. The CDR3 is 17 amino acids. The ends lost 5 bases at V and 2 bases at J; junction bases unmatched: 15. CDR3 nucleotides: TGTGCCAGCAGTCCAACTCTCGGACAGGCTGGGACCTACGAGCAGTACTTC. Amino acids: CASSPTLGQAGTYEQYF.

V usage is TRBV27 and J usage is TRBJ2-7; D is unresolved. Germline-derived CDR1 and CDR2 are MNHEY and SMNVEV (reference sequence). The V end was cut by 6 bases, the J end by 9 bases, with 24 bases between. This CDR3 is built from 15 residues. CDR3 sequence: CASRIRGDTYESQYF. The CDR3, as DNA: TGTGCCAGCAGGATCCGAGGTGACACCTACGAGTCGCAGTACTTC.

The chain combines TRBV6-1 with TRBJ1-2; D not resolved. CDR3 length equals 14 residues. Germline loops: CDR1 MNHNS, CDR2 SASEGT. V was trimmed by 8 bases and J by 2 bases, leaving 15 bases between them. CDR3 sequence reads: CASLLGGGNYGYTF. The CDR3 bases are TGTGCCAGCCTCTTGGGAGGAGGGAACTATGGCTACACCTTC.

J is TRBJ2-1 and V is TRBV13; 8 bases line up with TRBD2. This CDR3 contains 19 residues. From germline, CDR1 is PRHDT and CDR2 FYEKMQ (reference sequence). V trimming: 5 bases; J trimming: 8 bases; junction bases outside the gene matches: 23. The CDR3 DNA follows: TGTGCCAGCAGCCTCGGCTATGCGGGAGGCATCTCGACTAGTTATGAGCAGTTCTTC. Translation gives CASSLGYAGGISTSYEQFF.

The chain recombines TRBV7-9 with TRBJ2-2; D unresolved. Germline-derived CDR1 and CDR2 are SEHNR and FQNEAQ (reference sequence). Trimming left V 5 bases short and J 1 base short, with 8 bases between. The CDR3 totals 14 residues. CDR3: CASSGRQNTGELFF. The CDR3 bases are TGTGCCAGCAGCGGACGACAGAACACCGGGGAGCTGTTTTTT.

This chain connects TRBV5-1 to TRBJ2-7; 9 bases line up with TRBD2. CDR3 length: 15 residues. V was pared by 0 bases and J by 7 bases, with 8 bases of the junction left unmatched. Germline CDR1 is SGHRS and CDR2 is YFSETQ. In nucleotides, the CDR3 is TGCGCCAGCAGCTTGGACGCGGCGGGAGGGAGTGAGCAGTACTTC. Protein product: CASSLDAAGGSEQYF. The full variable domain, completed using reference TRBV5-1 and TRBJ2-7, is KAGVTQTPRYLIKTRGQQVTLSCSPISGHRSVSWYQQTPGQGLQFLFEYFSETQRNKGNFPGRFSGRQFSNSRSEMNVSTLELGDSALYLCASSLDAAGGSEQYFGPGTRLTVT.

This clone was detected a few times. The V and J genes are TRBV5-6 and TRBJ2-5; 7 bases match TRBD1. V dropped 3 bases and J dropped 4; count of bases not matched to a gene: 3. Germline assignment: CDR1 SGHDT and CDR2 YYEEEE. The CDR3 length is 13 residues. CDR3 bases: TGTGCCAGCAGCTGGGACAGAAGAGAGACCCAGTACTTC. Protein product: CASSWDRRETQYF.

This chain joins TRBV6-5 and TRBJ2-7; D gene unclear. In germline, CDR1 is MNHEY, CDR2 SVGAGI. The V end lost 6 bases, the J end lost 3 bases, and 6 bases lay between the germline ends. The CDR3 is 11 residues long. CDR3 DNA sequence: TGTGCCAGCAGGGATATCTACGAGCAGTACTTC. Translated, it gives CASRDIYEQYF.

This clone has only one observation. This chain uses TRBV7-3 with TRBJ2-7, with unresolved D. CDR3 size: 18 residues. Between the trimmed V and J ends, which lost 1 base and 0 bases, there was a span of 19 bases. Germline lookup yields CDR1 SGHTA and CDR2 FQGTGA. CDR3 loop: CASSLRQSNSLHSYEQYF. The CDR3 DNA is TGTGCCAGCAGCTTAAGGCAATCGAACAGCCTACACTCCTACGAGCAGTACTTC.

This clone was counted once. The rearrangement joins TRBV6-6 to TRBJ2-1; D may be TRBD2 (6 bases). V gave up 6 bases and J gave up 4 bases, with 16 bases separating them. This CDR3 is built from 15 residues. Looked up from germline, CDR1 is MNHNY and CDR2 is SVGAGI (reference sequence). CDR3 in amino acids: CASRPSGTRYNEQFF. The DNA for the CDR3 is TGTGCCAGCAGGCCCTCCGGGACTCGATACAATGAGCAGTTCTTC.

The rearrangement joins TRBV7-2 to TRBJ2-5; D is unresolved. V was clipped by 2 bases and J by 3 bases, with 7 bases between them. CDR1 and CDR2 from the germline V gene are SGHTA and FQGNSA. CDR3 size: 13 residues. CDR3 sequence reads: CASSLNGKETQYF. The CDR3 bases are TGTGCCAGCAGCTTAAATGGGAAAGAGACCCAGTACTTC.

The chain uses TRBV9 and TRBJ1-1, with 10 bases that match TRBD1. V shed 0 bases, J shed 3 bases, and the junction held 2 bases outside the gene matches. The CDR3 runs 15 residues. Germline assignment: CDR1 SGDLS and CDR2 YYNGEE. DNA of the CDR3: TGTGCCAGCAGCGTAGTTGGGACAGGGGACACTGAAGCTTTCTTT. Its translation is CASSVVGTGDTEAFF.

This clone was picked up one time. The chain uses TRBV6-6 and TRBJ2-1; the D is unclear. The CDR3 totals 13 residues. The V end was cut by 4 bases, the J end by 5 bases, with 9 bases between. CDR1 MNHNY and CDR2 SVGAGI come from the germline V gene (reference sequence). CDR3 protein: CASSWGQNNEQFF. The CDR3 DNA reads as TGTGCCAGCAGTTGGGGTCAGAACAATGAGCAGTTCTTC.

The chain combines TRBV15 with TRBJ1-1; D unresolved. The CDR3 totals 17 residues. CDR1 and CDR2 (germline): LNHNV, YYDKDF (reference sequence). The ends were cut back, 0 bases at V and 5 bases at J, with 19 bases in the middle. CDR3 in DNA: TGTGCCACCAGCAGAGATGCCGGTAGGAGGGCCGGTACTGAAGCTTTCTTT. This codes for CATSRDAGRRAGTEAFF.

The chain couples TRBV7-9 to TRBJ2-5, with 8 bases identical to TRBD2. CDR3 size: 16 residues. V was clipped by 3 bases and J by 5 bases; unmatched bases: 11. Germline V lookup: CDR1 SEHNR, CDR2 FQNEAQ (reference sequence). The CDR3 here is CASSFSTGGFTETQYF. The CDR3 nucleotides read TGTGCCAGCAGCTTTTCGACGGGAGGGTTCACGGAGACCCAGTACTTC.

The CDR3 DNA reads as TGTGCCAGTAGTTCCACAGGGGCTAATGAAAAACTGTTTTTT. Residues: CASSSTGANEKLFF. The rearrangement joins TRBV19 to TRBJ1-4; 7 nucleotides match TRBD1. The CDR3 runs to 14 residues. Germline V gene data show CDR1 as LNHDA and CDR2 as SQIVND (reference sequence). The V and J ends lost 5 bases and 3 bases, in that order; junction bases with no gene match: 3.

The V call is TRBV5-4, the J call TRBJ2-3; D is possibly TRBD2 (5 bases). This CDR3 is 15 amino acids long. V lost 4 bases and J lost 2, with 14 bases in between. CDR1 is SGHNT and CDR2 is YYREEE in the germline V gene (reference sequence). The CDR3 DNA is TGTGCCAGCAGCCTAAAGAAGGACTTCACAGATACGCAGTATTTT. This gives the protein CASSLKKDFTDTQYF.

As for this clone: An end of the junction differs from the germline gene, which may be a read error. The chain links TRBV5-1 to TRBJ1-4, with 9 bases matching TRBD1. CDR3 size: 14 residues. CDR1 and CDR2 (germline): SGHRS, YFSETQ. The CDR3 region has the DNA TGCGCCAGCAGCTCGGGACAGGGCCGTCAAACGTGGATTTTT. Translation: CASSSGQGRQTWIF. The whole variable domain, remainder taken from reference TRBV5-1 and TRBJ1-4, is KAGVTQTPRYLIKTRGQQVTLSCSPISGHRSVSWYQQTPGQGLQFLFEYFSETQRNKGNFPGRFSGRQFSNSRSEMNVSTLELGDSALYLCASSSGQGRQTWIFGSGTQLSVL.

As for this clone: Other DNA sequences within the sample encode an identical CDR3. This chain links TRBV5-1 with TRBJ2-1, with 10 bases lining up with TRBD2. Looked up from germline, CDR1 is SGHRS and CDR2 is YFSETQ. J gave up 1 base and V 2 bases, and 3 bases lay outside the gene matches. This CDR3 is 16 amino acids long. The CDR3 spells CASSFLAGVSYNEQFF. The DNA of the CDR3 is TGCGCCAGCAGCTTTCTAGCGGGAGTTTCCTACAATGAGCAGTTCTTC.

Comment on this clone: The identical CDR3 is also encoded by other nucleotide sequences in the sample. The rearrangement links TRBV9 to TRBJ2-2; D is ambiguous. Germline CDR1 SGDLS, CDR2 YYNGEE. V shed 3 bases and J shed 6 bases, with 6 bases lying between them. CDR3 length equals 12 residues. The CDR3 loop is CASSGGPGELFF. In DNA, the CDR3 is TGTGCCAGCAGCGGAGGTCCCGGGGAGCTGTTTTTT.

This clone was seen a single time. The rearrangement joins TRBV19 to TRBJ1-5; D is undetermined. The CDR3 runs to 15 residues. CDR1 and CDR2 (germline): LNHDA, SQIVND (reference sequence). Between the trimmed V and J ends, which lost 10 bases and 3 bases, there was a span of 19 bases. The CDR3 coding sequence is TGTGCCACCGCGCTTACCTGGACTTCCAATCAGCCCCAGCATTTT. Protein product: CATALTWTSNQPQHF.

The chain couples TRBV6-5 to TRBJ2-5, with D unresolved. V lost 6 bases, J lost 1 base, and 12 bases lay in between. Germline CDR1 reads MNHEY; CDR2 reads SVGAGI. The CDR3 is 14 residues long. For the CDR3, the DNA is TGTGCCAGCAGCCGGACCTTATCCCAAGAGACCCAGTACTTC. It encodes CASSRTLSQETQYF.

This clone was seen once. The sample carries other DNA sequences with the same CDR3. The rearrangement joins TRBV28 to TRBJ1-2; TRBD1 might be the D (5 bases). V lost 3 bases, J lost 2 bases, and 13 bases lay in between. From germline, CDR1 is MDHEN and CDR2 SYDVKM. The CDR3 sequence is 15 residues long. For the CDR3, the DNA is TGTGCCAGCAGTTTGAGGGGATCACCAAACTATGGCTACACCTTC. It specifies CASSLRGSPNYGYTF.

The genes are TRBV9 and TRBJ2-2, with TRBD2 as a possible D gene (6 bases). Trimming left V 3 bases short and J 0 bases short, with 9 bases between. This CDR3 is 15 amino acids long. Germline lookup yields CDR1 SGDLS and CDR2 YYNGEE. The CDR3 DNA sequence: TGTGCCAGCAGCGAGACTAGTGCGAACACCGGGGAGCTGTTTTTT. This codes for CASSETSANTGELFF.

Note on this clone: The sample contains more than one DNA sequence encoding this CDR3. The V and J genes are TRBV11-2 and TRBJ1-2; D unclear. V lost 5 bases to trimming and J lost 0 bases, with 7 bases between them. Germline-derived CDR1 and CDR2 are SGHAT and FQNNGV. The CDR3 is 13 amino acids. The CDR3 sequence is CASSPDTNYGYTF. In nucleotides, the CDR3 is TGTGCCAGCAGCCCCGACACTAACTATGGCTACACCTTC.

The chain carries TRBV28 and TRBJ2-2; 8 bases line up with TRBD1. Germline V CDR1 and CDR2: MDHEN, SYDVKM. Trimming removed 11 bases from V and 5 bases from J; junction bases left unmatched: 13. The CDR3 length is 15 residues. The CDR3 loop reads CAAQGGGSGTGELFF. The CDR3 DNA reads TGTGCCGCACAGGGGGGTGGGAGCGGAACCGGGGAGCTGTTTTTT. The full variable domain, completed using reference TRBV28 and TRBJ2-2, is DVKVTQSSRYLVKRTGEKVFLECVQDMDHENMFWYRQDPGLGLRLIYFSYDVKMKEKGDIPEGYSVSREKKERFSLILESASTNQTSMYLCAAQGGGSGTGELFFGEGSRLTVL.

Comments on this clone: This same CDR3 is encoded by further DNA sequences in the sample. V is TRBV6-1 and J is TRBJ2-7, with D hard to call. V was pared by 3 bases and J by 5 bases, with 5 bases between. The germline V gene encodes CDR1 MNHNS and CDR2 SASEGT. The CDR3 is 11 amino acids. CDR3 residues: CASSDYHEQYF. As DNA, the CDR3 is TGTGCCAGCAGTGATTACCACGAGCAGTACTTC.